These 27 T cell receptor beta chains originate from one sample sequenced in a study of blood T cell repertoires in COVID-19. The table came from immunoSEQ multiplex PCR; TCRdb's copy has only in-frame clones and leaves some out. The sample has some 200,000 clones; roughly 84% are singletons. Sequenced: peripheral blood. The origin of the receptors is a man in his forties or fifties with COVID-19, enrolled during active disease.

There are a few counts of this clone. In nucleotides, the CDR3 is TGTGCCAGCAGCCCCAGACTAGCGGGGGCCTCAGATACGCAGTATTTT. Residues: CASSPRLAGASDTQYF. The J gene is TRBJ2-3, the V gene TRBV7-2; the match to TRBD2 covers 12 bases. Germline V gene lookup returns CDR1 SGHTA and CDR2 FQGNSA. The CDR3 extends over 16 amino acids. V lost 5 bases and J lost 4; bases outside the gene matches: 7.

This chain connects TRBV9 to TRBJ2-2; 7 bases are a match to TRBD1. Germline CDR1 reads SGDLS; CDR2 reads YYNGEE. V lost 2 bases to trimming and J lost 7 bases; unmatched junction nucleotides: 5. The CDR3 runs 14 residues. The chain's CDR3 is CASSVRTGSGELFF. In DNA form, the CDR3 reads TGTGCCAGCAGCGTTCGGACAGGAAGCGGGGAGCTGTTTTTT.

This chain connects TRBV27 to TRBJ2-1; the D is unclear. Trimming shortened V by 5 bases and J by 9 bases, and 14 bases separated the two germline ends. The CDR3 has 13 amino acids. Germline assignment: CDR1 MNHEY and CDR2 SMNVEV (reference sequence). The CDR3 sequence is CASSLRVFTEQFF. CDR3 in DNA: TGTGCCAGCAGTCTCCGGGTCTTTACTGAGCAGTTCTTC.

The rearrangement links TRBV2 to TRBJ2-7, with TRBD1 matching over 9 bases. The length of the CDR3 is 13 residues. With 7 bases clipped from V and 2 bases from J, the junction kept 3 bases outside the gene matches. The germline CDR1 and CDR2 sequences are SNHLY and FYNNEI. DNA for the CDR3: TGTGCCAGCACCGGGGACAGGGCCTACGAGCAGTACTTC. It translates to CASTGDRAYEQYF.

V gene TRBV27 combines with J gene TRBJ1-1; 9 nucleotides agree with TRBD1. V lost 4 bases and J lost 5; bases outside the gene matches: 8. The CDR3 spans 15 residues. The germline gives CDR1 MNHEY, CDR2 SMNVEV (reference sequence). The CDR3 sequence: CASSSRTGALTEAFF. The CDR3 region has the DNA TGTGCCAGCAGTTCCCGGACAGGGGCTTTGACTGAAGCTTTCTTT.

V gene TRBV29-1 combines with J gene TRBJ1-1, with D tentatively TRBD1 (6 bases). Germline assignment: CDR1 SQVTM and CDR2 ANQGSEA. This CDR3 contains 13 residues. V lost 6 bases to trimming and J lost 1 base, with 12 bases between them. CDR3 amino acids: CSVPRTANTEAFF. In nucleotides, the CDR3 is TGCAGCGTCCCCAGGACAGCGAACACTGAAGCTTTCTTT.

V gene TRBV5-4 combines with J gene TRBJ2-2; maybe TRBD1 (5 bases). The CDR3 is made up of 12 amino acids. Trimming took off 2 bases at V and 8 bases at J, with 7 bases between the two ends. The V gene's germline CDR1 is SGHNT and CDR2 YYREEE (reference sequence). CDR3 DNA sequence: TGTGCCAGCAGCTTTTGGACAGGGGAGCTGTTTTTT. It codes for CASSFWTGELFF.

Many counts were recorded for this clone. The chain is built from TRBV27 and TRBJ2-3, with TRBD1 as a possible D gene (5 bases). V lost 3 bases and J lost 4, with 11 bases in between. This CDR3 region has 14 residues. Germline V lookup: CDR1 MNHEY, CDR2 SMNVEV (reference sequence). The CDR3, as DNA: TGTGCCAGCAGTTTTTCAGGGTGGGCAGATACGCAGTATTTT. It specifies CASSFSGWADTQYF.

This clone was detected only a few times. Different DNA sequences within this sample yield the same CDR3. The rearrangement links TRBV19 to TRBJ1-5; D may be TRBD1 (5 bases). V shed 11 bases and J shed 2 bases, with 13 bases lying between them. Germline-derived CDR1 and CDR2 are LNHDA and SQIVND (reference sequence). The CDR3 totals 13 residues. CDR3 in amino acids: CASGGAGNQPQHF. CDR3 nucleotides: TGTGCCTCCGGAGGGGCAGGCAATCAGCCCCAGCATTTT.

The chain links TRBV9 to TRBJ1-1; D remains unclear. V dropped 0 bases and J dropped 5 bases, with 8 bases sitting between them. The CDR3 is 13 amino acids. Germline V gene lookup returns CDR1 SGDLS and CDR2 YYNGEE. The CDR3 DNA reads as TGTGCCAGCAGCGTAGGGGAGGCAACTGAAGCTTTCTTT. Its translation is CASSVGEATEAFF.

The rearrangement links TRBV19 to TRBJ2-6; TRBD1 matches at 7 bases. The CDR3 spans 17 residues. Looked up from germline, CDR1 is LNHDA and CDR2 is SQIVND (reference sequence). V trimming: 7 bases; J trimming: 0 bases; junction bases outside the gene matches: 9. The CDR3 loop reads CASIGGQALSGANVLTF. CDR3 bases: TGTGCCAGTATCGGCGGACAGGCTCTCTCTGGGGCCAACGTCCTGACTTTC.

This clone has only a few counts. V usage is TRBV7-2 and J usage is TRBJ2-3, with 7 bases lining up with TRBD1. The length of the CDR3 is 15 residues. Germline lookup yields CDR1 SGHTA and CDR2 FQGNSA. Trimming at V came to 2 bases and at J to 4 bases, leaving 6 bases not matched to a gene. CDR3 residues: CASSLSFQGADTQYF. The CDR3 coding sequence is TGTGCCAGCAGCTTATCGTTTCAGGGGGCAGATACGCAGTATTTT.

The gene calls are TRBV3-1 (or the pseudogene TRBV3-2) and TRBJ1-2; tentatively, D is TRBD1 (5 bases). V was pared by 2 bases and J by 3 bases, with 7 bases between. Per the germline V gene, CDR1 is LGHDT and CDR2 is YNNKEL (reference sequence). The CDR3 loop spans 13 amino acids. The CDR3 sequence: CASSQSRDYGYTF. The CDR3 coding sequence is TGTGCCAGCAGCCAATCCAGGGACTATGGCTACACCTTC.

About this clone: This could be a read error, since a much larger clone is one nucleotide away. Other DNA variants within this sample encode the same CDR3. V usage is TRBV5-1 and J usage is TRBJ2-2; D not resolved. From germline, CDR1 is SGHRS and CDR2 YFSETQ. This CDR3 contains 13 residues. V lost 2 bases and J 3 bases, leaving 5 bases between the germline ends. In DNA, the CDR3 is TGCGCCAGCAGCTTTCAGGACACCGGGGAGCTGTTTTTT. This translates into CASSFQDTGELFF.

This chain connects TRBV2 to TRBJ1-4; a possible D gene is TRBD1 (6 bases). The CDR3 runs to 15 residues. Germline lookup yields CDR1 SNHLY and CDR2 FYNNEI. The V gene lost 4 bases and the J gene lost 6 bases, with 15 bases spanning the gap. CDR3 coding DNA: TGTGCCAGCAGTGGGACCCAGGGGTGGTATGAAAAACTGTTTTTT. Protein product: CASSGTQGWYEKLFF. Full variable domain (remainder filled in from reference TRBV2 and TRBJ1-4): EPEVTQTPSHQVTQMGQEVILRCVPISNHLYFYWYRQILGQKVEFLVSFYNNEISEKSEIFDDQFSVERPDGSNFTLKIRSTKLEDSAMYFCASSGTQGWYEKLFFGSGTQLSVL.

The V gene is TRBV30, the J gene TRBJ1-4; TRBD1 aligns across 7 bases. The V gene's germline CDR1 is GTSNPN and CDR2 SVGIG (reference sequence). Unmatched junction bases numbered 1, after V lost 2 bases and J lost 7 bases. The CDR3 covers 12 residues. CDR3 amino acids: CAWSRGREKLFF. The CDR3 DNA is TGTGCCTGGAGTAGGGGGCGTGAAAAACTGTTTTTT.

The chain links TRBV5-1 to TRBJ1-4; TRBD1 matches at 8 bases. The germline CDR1 and CDR2 sequences are SGHRS and YFSETQ. Trimming cost V 0 bases and J 6 bases; bases outside gene matches: 4. The CDR3 has 15 amino acids. The CDR3 DNA reads TGCGCCAGCAGCTTGGCCCAGGGGGCGCATGAAAAACTGTTTTTT. This sequence encodes CASSLAQGAHEKLFF.

The chain recombines TRBV5-4 with TRBJ2-7, with TRBD2 matching 14 bases. Trimming removed 4 bases from V and 2 bases from J; junction bases left unmatched: 5. Germline CDR1 SGHNT, CDR2 YYREEE (reference sequence). This CDR3 has 16 amino acids. CDR3 coding DNA: TGTGCCAGCAGCCCGACTAGCGGGAGGGCCCCCTACGAGCAGTACTTC. Translation: CASSPTSGRAPYEQYF.

The chain is built from TRBV9 and TRBJ2-1; TRBD2 aligns across 12 bases. Per the germline V gene, CDR1 is SGDLS and CDR2 is YYNGEE. The trim removed 4 bases at V and 1 base at J, leaving 3 bases unmatched. The CDR3 spans 16 residues. CDR3 amino acids: CASSKTSGGSYNEQFF. CDR3 in DNA: TGTGCCAGCAGCAAAACTAGCGGGGGGTCCTACAATGAGCAGTTCTTC. Based on the CDR3 plus reference TRBV9 and TRBJ2-1, the full variable domain is DSGVTQTPKHLITATGQRVTLRCSPRSGDLSVYWYQQSLDQGLQFLIQYYNGEERAKGNILERFSAQQFPDLHSELNLSSLELGDSALYFCASSKTSGGSYNEQFFGPGTRLTVL.

The chain links TRBV11-2 to TRBJ2-1; 7 positions agree with TRBD1. With V trimmed by 4 bases and J by 8 bases, 5 bases remained unmatched. Germline V gives CDR1 SGHAT, CDR2 FQNNGV. The CDR3 extends over 13 amino acids. This CDR3 is CASSSRGFDEQFF. CDR3 nucleotide sequence: TGTGCCAGCAGCTCCAGGGGGTTCGATGAGCAGTTCTTC.

The rearrangement uses TRBV28 and TRBJ2-5; 8 nucleotides line up with TRBD2. From germline, CDR1 is MDHEN and CDR2 SYDVKM. Unmatched junction bases numbered 13, after V lost 6 bases and J lost 1 base. CDR3 size: 17 residues. The CDR3, as DNA: TGTGCCAGCAGGAGTGACTATTCAGCGGGGGCCCAAGAGACCCAGTACTTC. Translation gives CASRSDYSAGAQETQYF.

The CDR3 nucleotides read TGTGCCATCAGTGAGTCGGGGACTAGCGGGATGGGGAAGACCCAGTACTTC. Encoded protein: CAISESGTSGMGKTQYF. The rearrangement uses TRBV10-3 and TRBJ2-5; the match to TRBD2 covers 13 bases. The germline gives CDR1 ENHRY, CDR2 SYGVKD. This CDR3 has 17 residues. The V and J ends lost 0 bases and 6 bases, in that order; junction bases with no gene match: 7.

With regard to this clone: The junction does not match germline at one end; this may be a read error. The rearrangement joins TRBV7-9 to TRBJ1-1; possible D gene TRBD1, 6 bases. Germline V lookup: CDR1 SEHNR, CDR2 FQNEAQ (reference sequence). There are 15 residues in the CDR3. In DNA form, the CDR3 reads TGTGCCAGCACCTTAGCGCAGGGGCGTTTGACTGAAGCTTTCTTT. Translation: CASTLAQGRLTEAFF.

This chain uses TRBV5-1 with TRBJ2-5; weak D call: TRBD2 (6 bases). Germline CDR1 and CDR2: SGHRS and YFSETQ. The CDR3 runs 14 residues. Between the trimmed V and J ends, which lost 6 bases and 0 bases, there was a span of 12 bases. The CDR3 DNA sequence: TGCGCCAGCACCGGAGGGCAGGACCAAGAGACCCAGTACTTC. This translates into CASTGGQDQETQYF.

J is TRBJ2-5 and V is TRBV2; D remains ambiguous. Trimming removed 4 bases from V and 2 bases from J, with 14 bases in between. This CDR3 is 15 amino acids long. From germline, CDR1 is SNHLY and CDR2 FYNNEI. The CDR3 sequence is CASSVTPGPQETQYF. The CDR3 region has the DNA TGTGCCAGCAGTGTCACCCCAGGCCCACAAGAGACCCAGTACTTC. Supplemented by reference TRBV2 and TRBJ2-5, the full variable domain reads EPEVTQTPSHQVTQMGQEVILRCVPISNHLYFYWYRQILGQKVEFLVSFYNNEISEKSEIFDDQFSVERPDGSNFTLKIRSTKLEDSAMYFCASSVTPGPQETQYFGPGTRLLVL.

The V gene is TRBV11-3, the J gene TRBJ2-2, with 8 bases identical to TRBD2. Germline V lookup: CDR1 SGHNT, CDR2 YENEEA. The ends lost 5 bases at V and 3 bases at J; junction bases unmatched: 8. The CDR3 sequence is 16 residues long. The DNA of the CDR3 is TGTGCCAGCAGCCCACGCGGAGCGGGGGACACCGGGGAGCTGTTTTTT. Residues: CASSPRGAGDTGELFF. Based on the CDR3 plus reference TRBV11-3 and TRBJ2-2, the full variable domain is EAGVVQSPRYKIIEKKQPVAFWCNPISGHNTLYWYLQNLGQGPELLIRYENEEAVDDSQLPKDRFSAERLKGVDSTLKIQPAELGDSAVYLCASSPRGAGDTGELFFGEGSRLTVL.

This clone was observed at least ten times. This chain uses TRBV28 with TRBJ1-3; tentative D call: TRBD1 (6 bases). CDR1 MDHEN and CDR2 SYDVKM come from the germline V gene. V gave up 6 bases and J gave up 0 bases, with 12 bases separating them. The CDR3 covers 15 residues. The CDR3 nucleotides read TGTGCCAGCAGCCGTAAGGGGGTCTCTGGAAACACCATATATTTT. This encodes CASSRKGVSGNTIYF. Full variable domain (rest looked up from reference TRBV28 and TRBJ1-3): DVKVTQSSRYLVKRTGEKVFLECVQDMDHENMFWYRQDPGLGLRLIYFSYDVKMKEKGDIPEGYSVSREKKERFSLILESASTNQTSMYLCASSRKGVSGNTIYFGEGSWLTVV.